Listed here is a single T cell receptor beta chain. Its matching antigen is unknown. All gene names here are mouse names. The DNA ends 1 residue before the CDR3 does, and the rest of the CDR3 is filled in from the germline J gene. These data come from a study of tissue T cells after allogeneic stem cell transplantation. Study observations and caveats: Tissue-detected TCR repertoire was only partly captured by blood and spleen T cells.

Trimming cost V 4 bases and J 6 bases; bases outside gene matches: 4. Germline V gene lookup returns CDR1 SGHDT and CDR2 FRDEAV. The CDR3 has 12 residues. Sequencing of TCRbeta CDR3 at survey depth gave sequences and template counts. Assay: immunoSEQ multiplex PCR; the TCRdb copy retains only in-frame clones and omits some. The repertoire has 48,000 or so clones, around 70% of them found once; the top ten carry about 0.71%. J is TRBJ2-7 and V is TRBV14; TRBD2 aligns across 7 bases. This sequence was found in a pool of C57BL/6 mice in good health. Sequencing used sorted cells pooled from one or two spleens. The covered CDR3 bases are TGTGCCAGCAGTCCTTGGGGGGTTGAACAGTAC. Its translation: CASSPWGVEQY. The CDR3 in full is CASSPWGVEQYF.